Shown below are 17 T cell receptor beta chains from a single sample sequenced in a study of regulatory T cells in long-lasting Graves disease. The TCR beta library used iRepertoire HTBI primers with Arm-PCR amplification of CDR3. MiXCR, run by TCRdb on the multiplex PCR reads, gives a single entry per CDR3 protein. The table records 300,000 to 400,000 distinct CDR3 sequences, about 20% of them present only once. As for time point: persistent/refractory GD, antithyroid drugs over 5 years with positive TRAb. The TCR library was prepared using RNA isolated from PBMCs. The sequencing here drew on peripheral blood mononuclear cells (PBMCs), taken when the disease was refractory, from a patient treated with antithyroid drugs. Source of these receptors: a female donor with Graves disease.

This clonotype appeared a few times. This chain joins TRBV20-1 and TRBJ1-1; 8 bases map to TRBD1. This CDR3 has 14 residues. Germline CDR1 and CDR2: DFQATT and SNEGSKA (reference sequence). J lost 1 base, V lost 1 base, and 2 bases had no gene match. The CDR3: CSARVTGGNTEAFF. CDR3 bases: TGCAGTGCTAGAGTAACAGGGGGGAACACTGAAGCTTTCTTT.

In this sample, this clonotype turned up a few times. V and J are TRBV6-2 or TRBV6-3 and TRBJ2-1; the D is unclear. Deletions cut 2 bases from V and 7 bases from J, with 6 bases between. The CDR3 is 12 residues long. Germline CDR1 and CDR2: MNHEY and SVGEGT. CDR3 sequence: CASSYRGNEQFF. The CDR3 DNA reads TGTGCCAGCAGTTACCGAGGAAATGAGCAGTTCTTC.

The CDR3 protein is CASSPSNRGSYEQYF. The CDR3 nucleotides are TGTGCCAGCTCACCCTCCAACAGGGGTAGCTACGAGCAGTACTTC. V usage is TRBV18 and J usage is TRBJ2-7; 7 bases map to TRBD1. With V trimmed by 3 bases and J by 3 bases, 8 bases remained unmatched. Germline V gives CDR1 KGHSH, CDR2 LQKENI. The CDR3 totals 15 residues.

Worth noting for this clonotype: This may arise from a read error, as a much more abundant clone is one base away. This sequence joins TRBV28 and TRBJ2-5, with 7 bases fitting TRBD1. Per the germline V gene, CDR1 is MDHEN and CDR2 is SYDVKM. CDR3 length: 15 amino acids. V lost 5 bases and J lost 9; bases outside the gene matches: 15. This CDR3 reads CASSQPYRGGGAQYF. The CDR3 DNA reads TGTGCCAGCAGTCAACCCTACAGGGGTGGTGGGGCCCAGTACTTC.

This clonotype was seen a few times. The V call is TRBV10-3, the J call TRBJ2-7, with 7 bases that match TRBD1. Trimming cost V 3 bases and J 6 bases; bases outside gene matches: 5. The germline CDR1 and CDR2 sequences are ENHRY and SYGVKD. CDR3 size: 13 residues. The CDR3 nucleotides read TGTGCCATCAGTGACAGGGGGATGGGCGAGCAGTACTTC. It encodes CAISDRGMGEQYF.

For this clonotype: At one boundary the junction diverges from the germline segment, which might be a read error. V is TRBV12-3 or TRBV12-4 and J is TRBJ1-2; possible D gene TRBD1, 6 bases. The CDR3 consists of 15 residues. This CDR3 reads CTSSQVGGGSYGYTF. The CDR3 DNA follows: TGTACCAGCAGCCAGGTGGGGGGCGGGAGCTATGGCTACACCTTC.

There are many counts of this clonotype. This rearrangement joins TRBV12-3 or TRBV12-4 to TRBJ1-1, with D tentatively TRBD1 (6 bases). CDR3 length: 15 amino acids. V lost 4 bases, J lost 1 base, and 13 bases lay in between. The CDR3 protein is CASSSHYRANTEAFF. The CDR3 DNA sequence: TGTGCCAGCAGTTCCCACTACAGGGCGAACACTGAAGCTTTCTTT.

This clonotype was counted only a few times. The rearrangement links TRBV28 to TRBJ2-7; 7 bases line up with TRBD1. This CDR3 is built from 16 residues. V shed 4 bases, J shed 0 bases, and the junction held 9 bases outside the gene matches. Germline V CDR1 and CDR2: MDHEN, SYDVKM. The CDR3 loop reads CASSSPADRSSYEQYF. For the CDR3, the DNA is TGTGCCAGCAGTTCTCCCGCGGACAGGAGCTCCTACGAGCAGTACTTC.

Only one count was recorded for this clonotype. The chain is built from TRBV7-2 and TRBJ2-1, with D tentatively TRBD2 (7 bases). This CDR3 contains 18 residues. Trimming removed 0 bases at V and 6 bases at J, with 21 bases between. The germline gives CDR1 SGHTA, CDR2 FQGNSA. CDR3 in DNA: TGTGCCAGCAGCTTAGCGGCGGGATCTGGGGGGGGCGGCAATGAGCAGTTCTTC. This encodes CASSLAAGSGGGGNEQFF. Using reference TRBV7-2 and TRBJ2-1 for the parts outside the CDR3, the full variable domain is GAGVSQSPSNKVTEKGKDVELRCDPISGHTALYWYRQSLGQGLEFLIYFQGNSAPDKSGLPSDRFSAERTGGSVSTLTIQRTQQEDSAVYLCASSLAAGSGGGGNEQFFGPGTRLTVL.

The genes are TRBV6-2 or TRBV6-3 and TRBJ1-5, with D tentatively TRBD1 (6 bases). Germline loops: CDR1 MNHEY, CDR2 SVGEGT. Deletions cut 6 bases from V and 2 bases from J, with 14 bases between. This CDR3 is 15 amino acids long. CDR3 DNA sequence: TGTGCCAGCAGAAGGCAGGGGCAGGGCAATCAGCCCCAGCATTTT. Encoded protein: CASRRQGQGNQPQHF.

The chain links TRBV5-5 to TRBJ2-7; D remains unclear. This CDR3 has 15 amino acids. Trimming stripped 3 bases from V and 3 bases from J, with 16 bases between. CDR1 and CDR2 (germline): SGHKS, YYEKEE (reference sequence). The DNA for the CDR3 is TGTGCCAGCAGCTCCTCCAGTAGGTTGGACTACGAGCAGTACTTC. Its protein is CASSSSSRLDYEQYF.

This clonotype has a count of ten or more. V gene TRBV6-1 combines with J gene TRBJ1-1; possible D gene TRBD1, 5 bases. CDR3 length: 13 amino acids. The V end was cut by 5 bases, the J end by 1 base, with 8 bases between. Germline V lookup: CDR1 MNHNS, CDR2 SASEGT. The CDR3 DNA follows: TGTGCCAGCAGTCTGACAGAGAACACTGAAGCTTTCTTT. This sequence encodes CASSLTENTEAFF.

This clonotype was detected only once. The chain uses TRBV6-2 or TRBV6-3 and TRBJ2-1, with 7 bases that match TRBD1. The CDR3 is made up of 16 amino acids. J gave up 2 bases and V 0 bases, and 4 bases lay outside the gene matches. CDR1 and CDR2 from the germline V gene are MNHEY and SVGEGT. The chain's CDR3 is CASSYSFGTAYNEQFF. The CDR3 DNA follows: TGTGCCAGCAGTTACTCGTTCGGGACAGCCTACAATGAGCAGTTCTTC.

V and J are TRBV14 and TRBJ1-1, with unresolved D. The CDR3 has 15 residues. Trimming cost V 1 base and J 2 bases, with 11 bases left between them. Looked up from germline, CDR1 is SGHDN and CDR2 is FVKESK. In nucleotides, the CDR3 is TGTGCCAGCAGCCAAGTTGGAGGTCTAAACACTGAAGCTTTCTTT. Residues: CASSQVGGLNTEAFF. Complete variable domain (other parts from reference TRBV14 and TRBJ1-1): EAGVTQFPSHSVIEKGQTVTLRCDPISGHDNLYWYRRVMGKEIKFLLHFVKESKQDESGMPNNRFLAERTGGTYSTLKVQPAELEDSGVYFCASSQVGGLNTEAFFGQGTRLTVV.

The CDR3 spells CASSSQFVSGANVLTF. CDR3 nucleotides: TGTGCCAGCAGCAGCCAGTTCGTCTCTGGGGCCAACGTCCTGACTTTC. The rearrangement links TRBV6-1 to TRBJ2-6; no reliable D call. Trimming shortened V by 6 bases and J by 0 bases, and 12 bases separated the two germline ends. Germline CDR1 is MNHNS and CDR2 is SASEGT. There are 16 residues in the CDR3.

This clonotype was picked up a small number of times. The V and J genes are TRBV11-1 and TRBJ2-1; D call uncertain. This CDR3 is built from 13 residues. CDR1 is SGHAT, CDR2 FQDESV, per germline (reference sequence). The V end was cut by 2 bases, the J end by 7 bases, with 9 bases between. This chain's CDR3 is CASSLYRYNEQFF. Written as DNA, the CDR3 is TGTGCCAGCAGCTTATATCGCTATAATGAGCAGTTCTTC.

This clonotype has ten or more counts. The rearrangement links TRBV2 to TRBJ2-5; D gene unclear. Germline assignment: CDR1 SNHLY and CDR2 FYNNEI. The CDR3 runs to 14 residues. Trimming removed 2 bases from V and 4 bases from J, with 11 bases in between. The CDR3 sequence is CASSESSLPETQYF. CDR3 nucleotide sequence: TGTGCCAGCAGTGAAAGTTCCCTGCCAGAGACCCAGTACTTC.